This T cell receptor (beta chain) was documented in a study of control samples from healthy donors and cancer patients. This table comes from immunoSEQ multiplex PCR, and its TCRdb copy is limited to in-frame clones, with some not included. The table records under 200,000 clones, approximately 94% of them present only once. The sequence was obtained from a man aged 60 to 69 with colorectal cancer. Sequenced sample: PBMCs.

Here the CDR3 reads CASSLNRGGGTEAFF. The DNA for the CDR3 is TGTGCCAGCAGTTTAAACAGGGGAGGGGGTACTGAAGCTTTCTTT. The rearrangement links TRBV28 to TRBJ1-1; 7 positions agree with TRBD1. CDR1 and CDR2 (germline): MDHEN, SYDVKM. The CDR3 contains 15 residues. V dropped 2 bases and J dropped 5; count of bases not matched to a gene: 8.